The 25 T cell receptor beta chains reported below all come from one sample, sequenced in a study of identical twins. TCRdb analysed the 5' RACE reads with MiXCR anew, one entry per CDR3 protein. The profile shows around 680,000 distinct CDR3 sequences, around 8.6% of them singletons. Another study also made use of these data, one on yellow fever vaccine responses in identical twins.

The sample was PBMCs. These receptor sequences come from a woman aged 18-29 years in good health.

This clonotype was seen repeatedly, ten times or more. The rearrangement links TRBV5-6 to TRBJ2-7; unclear D gene. Germline CDR1 SGHDT, CDR2 YYEEEE. With 1 base removed from V and 2 bases from J, the gap between germline ends came to 7 bases. The CDR3 is 13 amino acids. The CDR3 reads CASSLRETYEQYF. The CDR3 bases are TGTGCCAGCAGCTTGAGAGAAACCTACGAGCAGTACTTC.

V and J are TRBV6-6 and TRBJ2-3, with 8 bases lining up with TRBD2. The CDR3 extends over 13 amino acids. The germline gives CDR1 MNHNY, CDR2 SVGAGI (reference sequence). With 11 bases clipped from V and 6 bases from J, the junction kept 10 bases outside the gene matches. CDR3 sequence reads: CAGGRRDVDTQYF. DNA of the CDR3: TGTGCCGGCGGGAGGCGCGATGTTGATACGCAGTATTTT.

This chain links TRBV7-9 with TRBJ2-5, with TRBD1 identical over 10 bases. Germline V CDR1 and CDR2: SEHNR, FQNEAQ (reference sequence). The CDR3 has 16 residues. The V and J ends lost 4 bases and 0 bases, in that order; junction bases with no gene match: 5. The chain's CDR3 is CASSSGGQGNQETQYF. DNA of the CDR3: TGTGCCAGCAGCTCGGGGGGACAGGGGAACCAAGAGACCCAGTACTTC.

Details on this clonotype: One end of the junction is discordant with germline, which a read error may explain. The chain links TRBV11-2 to TRBJ2-7; TRBD1 matches at 8 bases. CDR3 size: 12 residues. Germline CDR1 and CDR2: SGHAT and FQNNGV. CDR3 amino acids: CASSLDGTGEVF. CDR3 nucleotides: TGTGCCAGCAGCTTAGATGGGACAGGTGAGGTCTTC. The full variable domain, rest sourced from reference TRBV11-2 and TRBJ2-7, is EAGVAQSPRYKIIEKRQSVAFWCNPISGHATLYWYQQILGQGPKLLIQFQNNGVVDDSQLPKDRFSAERLKGVDSTLKIQPAKLEDSAVYLCASSLDGTGEVFGPGTRLTVT.

V is TRBV3-1 and J is TRBJ2-7, with TRBD2 matching over 12 bases. V shed 1 base, J shed 0 bases, and the junction held 7 bases outside the gene matches. Germline CDR1 and CDR2: LGHDT and YNNKEL (reference sequence). The length of the CDR3 is 18 residues. DNA of the CDR3: TGTGCCAGCAGCCAAGGCTGGACTAGCGGGATGTCCTCCTACGAGCAGTACTTC. It codes for CASSQGWTSGMSSYEQYF.

This clonotype was picked up a small number of times. The rearrangement uses TRBV7-6 and TRBJ2-5; D remains unclear. Germline lookup yields CDR1 SGHVS and CDR2 FNYEAQ. V was shortened by 1 base and J by 5 bases, with 8 bases between the two germline ends. CDR3 length: 13 residues. CDR3 sequence: CASSLDYRETQYF. CDR3 sequence (DNA): TGTGCCAGCAGCTTAGATTATCGGGAGACCCAGTACTTC.

This clonotype was counted between two and nine times. V gene TRBV12-3 or TRBV12-4 combines with J gene TRBJ2-7; possibly TRBD1 for D (6 bases). The length of the CDR3 is 15 residues. The V end lost 2 bases, the J end lost 6 bases, and 17 bases lay between the germline ends. Written as DNA, the CDR3 is TGTGCCAGCAGTTTATTAACAAAGGGGGTTCCCGAGCAGTACTTC. Its translation is CASSLLTKGVPEQYF.

This clonotype was seen a few times. The chain is built from TRBV6-5 and TRBJ1-1, with 8 bases aligning to TRBD1. CDR3 size: 15 residues. CDR1 and CDR2 (germline): MNHEY, SVGAGI. V lost 1 base, J lost 5 bases, and 6 bases stayed unmatched. As DNA, the CDR3 is TGTGCCAGCAGTTACTTAGGCAGGGGGCAGACTGAAGCTTTCTTT. Protein product: CASSYLGRGQTEAFF.

The chain couples TRBV2 to TRBJ2-7; D might be TRBD1 (5 bases). Germline loops: CDR1 SNHLY, CDR2 FYNNEI. This CDR3 is 16 amino acids long. Trimming pared 2 bases from V and 1 base from J, leaving 15 bases between. The CDR3 DNA reads TGTGCCAGCAGTGAATACCCAGGGCAGGAGTCCTACGAGCAGTACTTC. It specifies CASSEYPGQESYEQYF.

This clonotype was detected ten times or more. The chain links TRBV28 to TRBJ1-1, with 7 bases identical to TRBD1. CDR1 MDHEN and CDR2 SYDVKM come from the germline V gene. The CDR3 spans 15 residues. With V trimmed by 6 bases and J by 2 bases, 9 bases remained unmatched. In nucleotides, the CDR3 is TGTGCCAGCAGATTGACAGACAGGGAAAACACTGAAGCTTTCTTT. This sequence encodes CASRLTDRENTEAFF.

This clonotype has at least ten counts. This chain connects TRBV6-1 to TRBJ2-1, with 10 bases aligning to TRBD2. This CDR3 spans 15 amino acids. J gave up 6 bases and V 3 bases, and 5 bases lay outside the gene matches. Germline V gene sequence: CDR1 MNHNS, CDR2 SASEGT. CDR3 residues: CASSEGTSGANEQFF. CDR3 nucleotides: TGTGCCAGCAGTGAGGGCACTAGCGGGGCCAATGAGCAGTTCTTC.

This chain links TRBV11-2 with TRBJ2-4, with D tentatively TRBD2 (5 bases). The V and J ends lost 1 base and 8 bases respectively, with 12 bases between them. The CDR3 totals 14 residues. Germline V lookup: CDR1 SGHAT, CDR2 FQNNGV. In DNA form, the CDR3 reads TGTGCCAGCAGCTTAGTCCCTAGCTGGGACATTCAGTACTTC. It yields the protein CASSLVPSWDIQYF. Full variable domain (missing parts from reference TRBV11-2 and TRBJ2-4): EAGVAQSPRYKIIEKRQSVAFWCNPISGHATLYWYQQILGQGPKLLIQFQNNGVVDDSQLPKDRFSAERLKGVDSTLKIQPAKLEDSAVYLCASSLVPSWDIQYFGAGTRLSVL.

This clonotype was observed at least ten times. This chain uses TRBV20-1 with TRBJ2-3, with 9 bases that match TRBD2. The germline CDR1 and CDR2 sequences are DFQATT and SNEGSKA (reference sequence). The CDR3 runs to 12 residues. V lost 7 bases and J lost 2; bases outside the gene matches: 1. The CDR3 loop reads CSGLAATDTQYF. CDR3 coding DNA: TGCAGTGGACTAGCGGCCACAGATACGCAGTATTTT.

The sample holds a few counts of this clonotype. The rearrangement uses TRBV21-1 and TRBJ2-7. TRBV21-1 corresponds to a pseudogene. The CDR3 totals 12 residues. The CDR3 loop reads CASSIIWYEQYF. CDR3 nucleotide sequence: TGTGCCAGCAGCATCATTTGGTACGAGCAGTACTTC.

This chain connects TRBV20-1 to TRBJ2-5; 9 bases map to TRBD2. The CDR3 runs 13 residues. CDR1 and CDR2 (germline): DFQATT, SNEGSKA (reference sequence). Trimming removed 3 bases from V and 5 bases from J; junction bases left unmatched: 4. Here the CDR3 DNA reads TGCAGTGCTAGGGCTAGCGGGGAGGAGACCCAGTACTTC. Amino acids: CSARASGEETQYF.

V usage is TRBV4-1 and J usage is TRBJ2-2; D uncertain. V lost 6 bases to trimming and J lost 5 bases, with 10 bases between them. CDR1 MGHRA and CDR2 YSYEKL come from the germline V gene. CDR3 length: 13 residues. The CDR3 DNA reads TGCGCCAGCAGGAGAATTGGGACCGGGGAGCTGTTTTTT. Translation: CASRRIGTGELFF.

The chain has TRBV7-2 and TRBJ2-5; TRBD2 matches 10 bases. Losses at the gene ends were 5 bases for V and 0 bases for J; bases not matched to a gene: 6. The germline gives CDR1 SGHTA, CDR2 FQGNSA. The CDR3 covers 16 residues. CDR3 region: CASSLPSGGHQETQYF. The DNA of the CDR3 is TGTGCCAGCAGCCTCCCTAGCGGGGGTCACCAAGAGACCCAGTACTTC.

This clonotype was recorded at least ten times. This chain connects TRBV4-3 to TRBJ2-3; no clear D gene. V dropped 6 bases and J dropped 2 bases, with 12 bases sitting between them. Germline V gives CDR1 LGHNA, CDR2 YSLEER. The CDR3 is 14 amino acids. The CDR3 nucleotides read TGCGCCAGCAGGGGCCCAGGAGTCACAGATACGCAGTATTTT. Its protein is CASRGPGVTDTQYF.

The chain recombines TRBV19 with TRBJ2-7; TRBD1 might be the D (6 bases). Trimming pared 4 bases from V and 10 bases from J, leaving 11 bases between. This CDR3 spans 11 amino acids. Germline CDR1 is LNHDA and CDR2 is SQIVND (reference sequence). CDR3 nucleotides: TGTGCCAGTAGTACAGGACAGATCCAGTACTTC. Translating gives CASSTGQIQYF.

This clonotype came up a few times. The chain has TRBV20-1 and TRBJ2-7; TRBD2 agrees at 7 bases. The CDR3 has 13 residues. Germline V gives CDR1 DFQATT, CDR2 SNEGSKA (reference sequence). V lost 6 bases and J lost 8; bases outside the gene matches: 13. In nucleotides, the CDR3 is TGCAGTGCCATTATGGGGCTAGCGGTTAAGCAGTACTTC. Translated, it gives CSAIMGLAVKQYF.

The table lists this clonotype with many counts. The V and J genes are TRBV6-1 and TRBJ1-6; TRBD1 matches at 9 bases. The V and J ends lost 6 bases and 10 bases, in that order; junction bases with no gene match: 7. Germline assignment: CDR1 MNHNS and CDR2 SASEGT. This CDR3 has 14 residues. CDR3 residues: CASSWGQGDSPLHF. DNA of the CDR3: TGTGCCAGCAGCTGGGGACAGGGTGACTCACCCCTCCACTTT.

The table lists this clonotype with a few counts. The rearrangement links TRBV29-1 to TRBJ1-1; D is undetermined. V was trimmed by 3 bases and J by 7 bases, leaving 15 bases between them. Germline V gene sequence: CDR1 SQVTM, CDR2 ANQGSEA. The CDR3 consists of 13 residues. The CDR3 loop reads CSVDSRPLLEAFF. The CDR3 coding sequence is TGCAGCGTTGATTCACGGCCCCTCCTTGAAGCTTTCTTT. Filled out from reference TRBV29-1 and TRBJ1-1, the complete variable domain reads SAVISQKPSRDICQRGTSLTIQCQVDSQVTMMFWYRQQPGQSLTLIATANQGSEATYESGFVIDKFPISRPNLTFSTLTVSNMSPEDSSIYLCSVDSRPLLEAFFGQGTRLTVV.

This clonotype has just a few counts. The rearrangement joins TRBV20-1 to TRBJ2-7; TRBD2 matches 7 bases. The junction had 7 bases not matched to a gene; V was cut back by 0 bases and J by 2 bases. The CDR3 extends over 15 amino acids. CDR1 and CDR2 from the germline V gene are DFQATT and SNEGSKA (reference sequence). CDR3 region: CSARDLTSDPYEQYF. Written as DNA, the CDR3 is TGCAGTGCTAGAGATCTAACTAGCGATCCCTACGAGCAGTACTTC.

The chain is built from TRBV10-2 and TRBJ1-3; possibly TRBD1 for D (5 bases). This CDR3 spans 18 amino acids. CDR1 is WSHSY, CDR2 SAAADI, per germline. V gave up 3 bases and J gave up 0 bases, with 18 bases separating them. CDR3 amino acids: CASSDLLAGDHSGNTIYF. CDR3 DNA: TGCGCCAGCAGTGATCTCTTAGCCGGGGACCACTCTGGAAACACCATATATTTT.

The chain has TRBV20-1 and TRBJ2-3, with TRBD2 matching 9 bases. In germline, CDR1 is DFQATT, CDR2 SNEGSKA (reference sequence). Trimming removed 0 bases from V and 5 bases from J; junction bases left unmatched: 6. The CDR3 covers 15 residues. CDR3 sequence: CSARDPSGRIDTQYF. The CDR3 bases are TGCAGTGCTAGAGATCCCAGCGGGAGGATAGATACGCAGTATTTT.